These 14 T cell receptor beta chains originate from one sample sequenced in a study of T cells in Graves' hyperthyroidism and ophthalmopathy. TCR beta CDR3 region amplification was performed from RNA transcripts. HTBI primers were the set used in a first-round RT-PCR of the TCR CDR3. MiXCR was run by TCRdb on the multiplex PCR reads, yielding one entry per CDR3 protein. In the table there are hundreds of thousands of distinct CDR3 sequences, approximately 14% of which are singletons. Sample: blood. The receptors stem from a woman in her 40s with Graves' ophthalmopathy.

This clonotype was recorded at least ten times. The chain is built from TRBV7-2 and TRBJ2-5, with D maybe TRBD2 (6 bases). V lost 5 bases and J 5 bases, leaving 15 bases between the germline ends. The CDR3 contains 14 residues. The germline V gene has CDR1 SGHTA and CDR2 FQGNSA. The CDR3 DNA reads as TGTGCCAGCAGCAGACTAGTGCCGTGGGAGACCCAGTACTTC. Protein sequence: CASSRLVPWETQYF.

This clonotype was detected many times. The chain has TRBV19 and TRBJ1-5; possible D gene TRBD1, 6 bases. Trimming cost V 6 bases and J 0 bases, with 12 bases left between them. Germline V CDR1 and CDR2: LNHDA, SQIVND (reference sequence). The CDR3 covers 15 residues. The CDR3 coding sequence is TGTGCCAGTAGCGTAGGGACACATAGCAATCAGCCCCAGCATTTT. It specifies CASSVGTHSNQPQHF.

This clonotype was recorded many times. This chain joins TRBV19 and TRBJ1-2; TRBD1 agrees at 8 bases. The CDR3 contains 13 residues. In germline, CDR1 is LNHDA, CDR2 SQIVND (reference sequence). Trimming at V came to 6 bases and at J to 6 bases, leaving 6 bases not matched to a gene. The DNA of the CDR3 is TGTGCCAGTAGCAAACAGGGGGAGGATGGCTACACCTTC. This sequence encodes CASSKQGEDGYTF.

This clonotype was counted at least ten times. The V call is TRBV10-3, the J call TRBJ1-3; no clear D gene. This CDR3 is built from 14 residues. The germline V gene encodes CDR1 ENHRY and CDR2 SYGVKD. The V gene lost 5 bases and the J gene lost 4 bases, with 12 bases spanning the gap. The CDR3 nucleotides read TGTGCCATCAGTCAAAACGGGGAAGGAAACACCATATATTTT. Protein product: CAISQNGEGNTIYF.

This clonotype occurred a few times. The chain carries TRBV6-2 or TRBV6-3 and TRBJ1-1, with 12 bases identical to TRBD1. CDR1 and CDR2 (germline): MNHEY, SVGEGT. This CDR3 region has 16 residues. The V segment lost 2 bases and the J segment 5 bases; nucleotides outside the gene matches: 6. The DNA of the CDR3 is TGTGCCAGCAGTTACCTATGGGACAGGGGGCAGACTGAAGCTTTCTTT. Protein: CASSYLWDRGQTEAFF.

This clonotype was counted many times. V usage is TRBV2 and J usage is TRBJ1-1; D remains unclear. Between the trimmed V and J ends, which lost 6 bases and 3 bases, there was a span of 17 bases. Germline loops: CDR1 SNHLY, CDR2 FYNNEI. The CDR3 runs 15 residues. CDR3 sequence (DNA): TGTGCCAGCAGGACCCCTGAGGGATGGGACACTGAAGCTTTCTTT. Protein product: CASRTPEGWDTEAFF.

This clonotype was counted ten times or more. For the CDR3, the DNA is TGTGCCACCAGCAGAGTAACAGGGCCATTTAACTATGGCTACACCTTC. Translation: CATSRVTGPFNYGYTF. J is TRBJ1-2 and V is TRBV15; a possible D gene is TRBD1 (6 bases). V lost 1 base to trimming and J lost 1 base, with 13 bases between them. Germline-derived CDR1 and CDR2 are LNHNV and YYDKDF (reference sequence). This CDR3 has 16 amino acids.

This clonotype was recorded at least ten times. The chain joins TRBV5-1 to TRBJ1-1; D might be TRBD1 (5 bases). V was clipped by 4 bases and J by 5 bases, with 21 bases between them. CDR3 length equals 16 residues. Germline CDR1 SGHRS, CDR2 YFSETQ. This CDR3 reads CASSPRGRGRITEAFF. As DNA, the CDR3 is TGCGCCAGCAGCCCGCGGGGACGGGGGAGAATTACTGAAGCTTTCTTT.

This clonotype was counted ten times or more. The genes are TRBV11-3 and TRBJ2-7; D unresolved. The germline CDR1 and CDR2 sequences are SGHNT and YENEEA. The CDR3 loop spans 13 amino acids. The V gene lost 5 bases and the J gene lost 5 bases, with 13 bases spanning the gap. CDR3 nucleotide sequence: TGTGCCAGCAGCCCCCCCCCTTTGAACGAGCAGTACTTC. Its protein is CASSPPPLNEQYF.

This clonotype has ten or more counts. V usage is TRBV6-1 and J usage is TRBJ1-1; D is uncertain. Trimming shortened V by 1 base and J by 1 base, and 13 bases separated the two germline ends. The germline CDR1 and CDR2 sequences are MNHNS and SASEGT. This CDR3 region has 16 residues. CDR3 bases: TGTGCCAGCAGTGAAGATCGGTGGCTTTCGAACACTGAAGCTTTCTTT. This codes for CASSEDRWLSNTEAFF.

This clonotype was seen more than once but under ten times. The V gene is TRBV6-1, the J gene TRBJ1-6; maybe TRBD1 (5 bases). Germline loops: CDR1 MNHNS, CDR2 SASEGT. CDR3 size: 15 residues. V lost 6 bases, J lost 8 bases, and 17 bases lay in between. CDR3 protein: CASSPRPGDDSPLHF. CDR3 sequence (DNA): TGTGCCAGCAGCCCTCGTCCGGGGGACGATTCACCCCTCCACTTT.

CDR3 in DNA: TGTGCCAGCGAGGCCGGGGAGCTGTTTTTT. It encodes CASEAGELFF. The chain is built from TRBV7-9 and TRBJ2-2; no definite D call. CDR3 length: 10 residues. From germline, CDR1 is SEHNR and CDR2 FQNEAQ (reference sequence). Trimming left V 8 bases short and J 6 bases short, with 4 bases between.

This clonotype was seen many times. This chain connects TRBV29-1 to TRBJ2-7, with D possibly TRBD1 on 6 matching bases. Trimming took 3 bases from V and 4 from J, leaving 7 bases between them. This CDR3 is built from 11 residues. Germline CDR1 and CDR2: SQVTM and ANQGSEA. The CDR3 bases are TGCAGCGTTGATCAGGGGTACGAGCAGTACTTC. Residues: CSVDQGYEQYF.

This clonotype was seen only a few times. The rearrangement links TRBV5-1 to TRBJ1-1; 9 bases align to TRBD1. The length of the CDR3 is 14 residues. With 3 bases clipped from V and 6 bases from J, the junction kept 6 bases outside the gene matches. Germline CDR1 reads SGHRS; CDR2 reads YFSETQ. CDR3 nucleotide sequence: TGCGCCAGCAGCTCACAGGGGGCGCACGCTGAAGCTTTCTTT. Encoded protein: CASSSQGAHAEAFF.